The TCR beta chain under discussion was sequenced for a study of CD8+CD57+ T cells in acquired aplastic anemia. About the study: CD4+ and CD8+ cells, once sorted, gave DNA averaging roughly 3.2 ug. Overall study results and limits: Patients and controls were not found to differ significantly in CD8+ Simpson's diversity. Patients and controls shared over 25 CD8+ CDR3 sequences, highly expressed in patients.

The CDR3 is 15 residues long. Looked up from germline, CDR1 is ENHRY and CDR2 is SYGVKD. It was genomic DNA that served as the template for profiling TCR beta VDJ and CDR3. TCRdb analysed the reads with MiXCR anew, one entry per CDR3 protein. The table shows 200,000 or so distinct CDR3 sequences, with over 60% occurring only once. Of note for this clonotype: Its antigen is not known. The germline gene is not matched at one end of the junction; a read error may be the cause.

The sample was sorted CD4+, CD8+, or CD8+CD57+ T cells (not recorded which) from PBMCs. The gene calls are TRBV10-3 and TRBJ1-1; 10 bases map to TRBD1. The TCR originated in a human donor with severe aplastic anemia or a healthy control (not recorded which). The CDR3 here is CAVSEKGQGYTEAFF. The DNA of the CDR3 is TGTGCCGTCAGTGAAAAGGGACAGGGGTACACTGAAGCTTTCTTT.